The present TCR beta chain was sequenced within a study of OX40 agonist ivuxolimab in advanced cancers. Findings of the study overall: The work left the antigen specificity of expanded peripheral T cells undetermined. Individuals who were partial responders at 0.1-3.0 mg/kg had clonal expansion that ranked among the lowest.

Clones were read by immunoSEQ multiplex PCR, and TCRdb kept only the in-frame ones, dropping some. The profile shows 35,000 to 45,000 clones, approximately 80% of them singletons. Comment on this clone: The antigen remains unidentified.

V lost 2 bases, J lost 1 base, and 10 bases stayed unmatched. The CDR3 extends over 19 amino acids. V and J are TRBV23-1 and TRBJ2-3; 12 positions agree with TRBD2. TRBV23-1 is an open reading frame, and its role is uncertain. The sequenced sample was CD4+ or CD8+ T cells sorted from blood, obtained in a trial of the OX40 agonist ivuxolimab. The TCR originated in an adult with an advanced solid tumor such as melanoma, head and neck, liver or kidney cancer. The CDR3 is CASSQRRTSGIGGTDTQYF. In DNA form, the CDR3 reads TGCGCCAGCAGTCAAAGAAGGACTAGCGGGATCGGGGGCACAGATACGCAGTATTTT.